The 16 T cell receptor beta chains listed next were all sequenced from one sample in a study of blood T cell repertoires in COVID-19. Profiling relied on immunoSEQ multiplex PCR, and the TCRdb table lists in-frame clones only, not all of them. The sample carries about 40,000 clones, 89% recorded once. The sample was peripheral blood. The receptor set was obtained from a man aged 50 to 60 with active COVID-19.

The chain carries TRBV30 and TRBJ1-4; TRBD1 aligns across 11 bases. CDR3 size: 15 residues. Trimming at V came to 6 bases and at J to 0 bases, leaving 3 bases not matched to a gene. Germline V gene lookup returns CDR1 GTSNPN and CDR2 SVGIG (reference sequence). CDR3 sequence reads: CACRDRGTTNEKLFF. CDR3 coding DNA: TGTGCCTGCCGGGACAGGGGGACAACTAATGAAAAACTGTTTTTT.

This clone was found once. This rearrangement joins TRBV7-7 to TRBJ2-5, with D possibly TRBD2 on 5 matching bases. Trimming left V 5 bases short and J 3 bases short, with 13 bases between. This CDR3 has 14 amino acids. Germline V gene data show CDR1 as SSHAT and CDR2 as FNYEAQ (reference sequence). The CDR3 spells CASSPRTGEETQYF. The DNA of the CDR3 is TGTGCCAGCAGCCCACGGACTGGAGAAGAGACCCAGTACTTC.

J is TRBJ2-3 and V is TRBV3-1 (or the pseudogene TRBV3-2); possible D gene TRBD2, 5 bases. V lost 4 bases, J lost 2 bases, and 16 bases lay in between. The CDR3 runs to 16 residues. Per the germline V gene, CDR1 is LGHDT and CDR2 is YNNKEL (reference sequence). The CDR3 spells CASSRQTRRITDTQYF. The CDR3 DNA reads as TGTGCCAGCAGCCGCCAAACTAGACGGATCACAGATACGCAGTATTTT.

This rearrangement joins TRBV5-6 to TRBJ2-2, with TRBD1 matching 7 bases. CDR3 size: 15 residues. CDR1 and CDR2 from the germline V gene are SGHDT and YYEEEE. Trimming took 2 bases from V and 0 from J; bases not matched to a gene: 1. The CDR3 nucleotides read TGTGCCAGCAGCTTCGGGACAGCGAACACCGGGGAGCTGTTTTTT. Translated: CASSFGTANTGELFF.

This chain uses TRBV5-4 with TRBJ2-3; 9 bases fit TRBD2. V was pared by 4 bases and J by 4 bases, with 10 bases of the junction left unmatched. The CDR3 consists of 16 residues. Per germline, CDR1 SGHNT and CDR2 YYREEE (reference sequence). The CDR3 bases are TGTGCCAGCAGCCCGGTCGGGCGGGAGGGGTCAGATACGCAGTATTTT. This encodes CASSPVGREGSDTQYF.

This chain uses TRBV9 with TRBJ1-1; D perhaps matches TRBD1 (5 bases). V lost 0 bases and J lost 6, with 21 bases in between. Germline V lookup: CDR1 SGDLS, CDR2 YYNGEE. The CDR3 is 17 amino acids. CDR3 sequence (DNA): TGTGCCAGCAGCGTAGACGGAGGGACTTCCCGAAGCGCTGAAGCTTTCTTT. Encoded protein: CASSVDGGTSRSAEAFF.

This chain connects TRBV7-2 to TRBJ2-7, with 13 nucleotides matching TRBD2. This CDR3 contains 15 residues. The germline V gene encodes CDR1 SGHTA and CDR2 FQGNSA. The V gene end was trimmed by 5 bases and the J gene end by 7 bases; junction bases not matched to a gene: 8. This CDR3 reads CASSVGLAGVLEQYF. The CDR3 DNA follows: TGTGCCAGCAGCGTCGGACTAGCGGGAGTACTAGAGCAGTACTTC.

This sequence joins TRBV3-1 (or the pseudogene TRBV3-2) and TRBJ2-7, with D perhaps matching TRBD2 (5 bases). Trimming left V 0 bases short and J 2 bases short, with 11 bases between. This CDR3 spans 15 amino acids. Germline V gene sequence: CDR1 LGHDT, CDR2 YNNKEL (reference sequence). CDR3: CASSQDDGDTYEQYF. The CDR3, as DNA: TGTGCCAGCAGCCAAGATGACGGGGATACCTACGAGCAGTACTTC.

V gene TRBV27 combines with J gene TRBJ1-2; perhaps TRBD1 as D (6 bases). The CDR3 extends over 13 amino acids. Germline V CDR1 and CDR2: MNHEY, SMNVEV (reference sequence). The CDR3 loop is CATAPGAVYGYTF. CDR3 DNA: TGTGCAACAGCCCCAGGGGCCGTCTATGGCTACACCTTC.

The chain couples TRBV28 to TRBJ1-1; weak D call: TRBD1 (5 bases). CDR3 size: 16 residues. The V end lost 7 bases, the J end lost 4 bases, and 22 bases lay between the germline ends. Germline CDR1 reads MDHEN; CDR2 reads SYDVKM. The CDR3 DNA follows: TGTGCCAGCACCTCCAGCGGGAGGGATGGGGGCACTGAAGCTTTCTTT. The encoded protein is CASTSSGRDGGTEAFF.

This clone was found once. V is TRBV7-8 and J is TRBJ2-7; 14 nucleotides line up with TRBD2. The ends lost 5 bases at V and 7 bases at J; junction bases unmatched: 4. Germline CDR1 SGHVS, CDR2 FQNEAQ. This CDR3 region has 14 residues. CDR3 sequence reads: CASSQGLAGEEQYF. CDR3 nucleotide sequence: TGTGCCAGCAGCCAGGGACTAGCGGGAGAGGAGCAGTACTTC.

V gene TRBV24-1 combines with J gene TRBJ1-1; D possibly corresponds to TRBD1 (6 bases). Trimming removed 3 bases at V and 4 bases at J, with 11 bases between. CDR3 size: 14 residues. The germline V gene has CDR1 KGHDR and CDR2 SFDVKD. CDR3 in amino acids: CATSDGQTGTEAFF. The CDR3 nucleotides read TGTGCCACCAGTGATGGACAGACGGGCACTGAAGCTTTCTTT.

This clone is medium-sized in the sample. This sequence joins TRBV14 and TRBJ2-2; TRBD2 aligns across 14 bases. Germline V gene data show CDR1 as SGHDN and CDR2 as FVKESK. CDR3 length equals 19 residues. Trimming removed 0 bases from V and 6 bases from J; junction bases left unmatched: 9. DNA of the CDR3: TGTGCCAGCAGCCAAGATGAAGGGACTAGCGGGAGAGGGGCCGGGGAGCTGTTTTTT. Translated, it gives CASSQDEGTSGRGAGELFF.

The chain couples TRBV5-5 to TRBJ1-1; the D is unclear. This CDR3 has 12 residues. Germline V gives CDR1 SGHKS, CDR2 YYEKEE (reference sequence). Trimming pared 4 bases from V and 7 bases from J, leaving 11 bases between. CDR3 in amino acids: CASSPPDFEAFF. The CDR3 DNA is TGTGCCAGCAGCCCCCCCGACTTTGAAGCTTTCTTT.

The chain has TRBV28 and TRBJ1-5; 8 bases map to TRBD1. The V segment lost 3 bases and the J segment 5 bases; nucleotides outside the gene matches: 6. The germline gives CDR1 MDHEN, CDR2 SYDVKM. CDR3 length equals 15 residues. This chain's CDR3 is CASSFGRGHYQPQHF. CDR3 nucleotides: TGTGCCAGCAGTTTTGGCAGGGGGCATTATCAGCCCCAGCATTTT. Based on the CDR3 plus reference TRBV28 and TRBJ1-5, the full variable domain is DVKVTQSSRYLVKRTGEKVFLECVQDMDHENMFWYRQDPGLGLRLIYFSYDVKMKEKGDIPEGYSVSREKKERFSLILESASTNQTSMYLCASSFGRGHYQPQHFGDGTRLSIL.

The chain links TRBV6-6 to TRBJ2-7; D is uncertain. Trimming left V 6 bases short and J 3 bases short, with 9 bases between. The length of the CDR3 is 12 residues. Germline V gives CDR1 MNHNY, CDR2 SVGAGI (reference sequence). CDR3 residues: CASSPLGYEQYF. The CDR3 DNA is TGTGCCAGCAGCCCCCTCGGCTACGAGCAGTACTTC.